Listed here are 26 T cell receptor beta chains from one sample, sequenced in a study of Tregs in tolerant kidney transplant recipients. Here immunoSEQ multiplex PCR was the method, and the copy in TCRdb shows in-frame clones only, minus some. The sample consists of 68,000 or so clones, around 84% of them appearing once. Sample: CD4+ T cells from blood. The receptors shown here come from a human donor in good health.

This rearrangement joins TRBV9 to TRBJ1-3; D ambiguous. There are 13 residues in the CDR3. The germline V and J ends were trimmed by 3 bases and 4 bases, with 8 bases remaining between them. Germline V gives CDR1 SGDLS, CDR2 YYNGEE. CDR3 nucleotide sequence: TGTGCCAGCAGCGGATTAGGCGGAAACACCATATATTTT. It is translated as CASSGLGGNTIYF.

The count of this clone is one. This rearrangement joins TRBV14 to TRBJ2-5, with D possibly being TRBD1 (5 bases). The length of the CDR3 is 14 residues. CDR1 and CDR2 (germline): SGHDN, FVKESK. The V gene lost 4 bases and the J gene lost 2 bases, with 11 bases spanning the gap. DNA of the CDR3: TGTGCCAGCAGCCCCCGACAGCTTCAAGAGACCCAGTACTTC. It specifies CASSPRQLQETQYF.

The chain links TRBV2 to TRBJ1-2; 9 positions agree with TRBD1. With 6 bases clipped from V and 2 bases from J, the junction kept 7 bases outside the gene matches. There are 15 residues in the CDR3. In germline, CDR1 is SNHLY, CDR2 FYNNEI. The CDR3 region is CASRERQGENYGYTF. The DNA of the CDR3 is TGTGCCAGCAGAGAACGACAGGGGGAAAACTATGGCTACACCTTC.

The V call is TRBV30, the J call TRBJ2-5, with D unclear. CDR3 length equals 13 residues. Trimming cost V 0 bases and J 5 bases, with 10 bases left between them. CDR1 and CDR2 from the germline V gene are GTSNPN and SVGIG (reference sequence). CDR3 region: CAWSVLPRETQYF. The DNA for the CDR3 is TGTGCCTGGAGTGTACTGCCGCGGGAGACCCAGTACTTC.

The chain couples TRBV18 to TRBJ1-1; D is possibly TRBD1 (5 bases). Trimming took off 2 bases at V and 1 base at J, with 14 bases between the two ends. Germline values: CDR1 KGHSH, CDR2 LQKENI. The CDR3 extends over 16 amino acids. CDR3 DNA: TGTGCCAGCTCACCAAGCTGGGGGGTCGGGAACACTGAAGCTTTCTTT. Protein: CASSPSWGVGNTEAFF.

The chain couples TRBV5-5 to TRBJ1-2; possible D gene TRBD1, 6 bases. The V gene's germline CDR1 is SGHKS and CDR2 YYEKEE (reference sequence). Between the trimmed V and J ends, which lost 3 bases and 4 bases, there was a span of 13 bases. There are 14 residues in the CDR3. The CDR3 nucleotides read TGTGCCAGCAGCTCAGGGGCGCTTAGCTATGGCTACACCTTC. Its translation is CASSSGALSYGYTF.

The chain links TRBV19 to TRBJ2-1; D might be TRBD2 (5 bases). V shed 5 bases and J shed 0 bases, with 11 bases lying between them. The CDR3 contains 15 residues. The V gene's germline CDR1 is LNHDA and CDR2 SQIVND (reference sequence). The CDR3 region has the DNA TGTGCCAGTAGTTCCGGACTCAGCTCCTACAATGAGCAGTTCTTC. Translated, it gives CASSSGLSSYNEQFF.

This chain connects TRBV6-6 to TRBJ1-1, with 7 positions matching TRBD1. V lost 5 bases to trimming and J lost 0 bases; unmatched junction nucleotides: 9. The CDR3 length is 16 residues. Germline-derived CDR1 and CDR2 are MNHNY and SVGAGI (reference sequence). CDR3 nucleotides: TGTGCCAGCAGTGCCCAGGGGGGGAGTTTGAACACTGAAGCTTTCTTT. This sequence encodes CASSAQGGSLNTEAFF.

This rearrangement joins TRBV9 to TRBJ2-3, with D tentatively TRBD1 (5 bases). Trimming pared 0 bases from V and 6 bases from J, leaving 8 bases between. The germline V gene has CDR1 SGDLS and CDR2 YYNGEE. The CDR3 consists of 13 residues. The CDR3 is CASSVDPGDTQYF. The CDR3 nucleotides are TGTGCCAGCAGCGTAGATCCAGGGGATACGCAGTATTTT.

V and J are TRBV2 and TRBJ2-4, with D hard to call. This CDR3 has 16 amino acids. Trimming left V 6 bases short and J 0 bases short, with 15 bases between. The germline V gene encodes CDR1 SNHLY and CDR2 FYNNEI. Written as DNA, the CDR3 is TGTGCCAGCAGCGTTCGGCCCAATGCAGCCAAAAACATTCAGTACTTC. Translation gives CASSVRPNAAKNIQYF.

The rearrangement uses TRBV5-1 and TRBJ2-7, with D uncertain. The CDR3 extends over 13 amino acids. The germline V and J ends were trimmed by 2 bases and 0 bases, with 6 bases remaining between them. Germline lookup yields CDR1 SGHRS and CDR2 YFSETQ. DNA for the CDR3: TGCGCCAGCAGCTTCCTCGGCTCCTACGAGCAGTACTTC. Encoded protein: CASSFLGSYEQYF.

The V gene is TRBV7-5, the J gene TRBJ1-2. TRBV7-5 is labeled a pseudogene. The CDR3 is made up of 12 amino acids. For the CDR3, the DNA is TGTGCCAGAAGCCTCCCCCTAGGGGGCTACACCTTC. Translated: CARSLPLGGYTF.

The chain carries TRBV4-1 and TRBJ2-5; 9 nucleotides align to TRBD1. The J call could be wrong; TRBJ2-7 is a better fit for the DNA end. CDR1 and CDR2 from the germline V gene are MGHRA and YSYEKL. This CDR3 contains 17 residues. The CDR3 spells CASSFRDREGEGYEQYF. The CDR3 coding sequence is TGCGCCAGCAGCTTCCGGGACAGGGAGGGAGAAGGGTACGAGCAGTACTTC.

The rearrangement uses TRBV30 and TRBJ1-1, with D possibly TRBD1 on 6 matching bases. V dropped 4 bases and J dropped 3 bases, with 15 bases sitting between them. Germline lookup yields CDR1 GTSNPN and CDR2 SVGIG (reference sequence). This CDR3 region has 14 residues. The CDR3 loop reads CAWTKGVADTEAFF. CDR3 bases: TGTGCCTGGACCAAGGGGGTGGCGGACACTGAAGCTTTCTTT.

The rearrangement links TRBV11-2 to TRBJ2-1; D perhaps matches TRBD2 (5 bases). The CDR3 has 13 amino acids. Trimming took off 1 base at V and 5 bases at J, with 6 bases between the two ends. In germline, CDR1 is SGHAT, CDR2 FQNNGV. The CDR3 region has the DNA TGTGCCAGCAGCTTAGGACTAAACAATGAGCAGTTCTTC. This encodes CASSLGLNNEQFF.

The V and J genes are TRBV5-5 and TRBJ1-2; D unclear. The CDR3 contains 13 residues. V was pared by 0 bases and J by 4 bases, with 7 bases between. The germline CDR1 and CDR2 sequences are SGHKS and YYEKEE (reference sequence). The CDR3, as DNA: TGTGCCAGCAGCTTGGGGTCACTCTATGGCTACACCTTC. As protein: CASSLGSLYGYTF.

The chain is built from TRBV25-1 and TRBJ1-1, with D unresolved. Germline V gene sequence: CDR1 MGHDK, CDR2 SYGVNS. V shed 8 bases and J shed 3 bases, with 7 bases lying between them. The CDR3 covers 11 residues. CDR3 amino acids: CASGWDTEAFF. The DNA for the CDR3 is TGTGCCAGCGGATGGGACACTGAAGCTTTCTTT.

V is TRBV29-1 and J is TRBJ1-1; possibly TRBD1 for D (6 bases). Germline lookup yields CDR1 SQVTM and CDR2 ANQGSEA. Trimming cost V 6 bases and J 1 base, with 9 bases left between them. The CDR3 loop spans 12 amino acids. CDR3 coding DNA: TGCAGCGTAGGACAGCGGAACACTGAAGCTTTCTTT. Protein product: CSVGQRNTEAFF.

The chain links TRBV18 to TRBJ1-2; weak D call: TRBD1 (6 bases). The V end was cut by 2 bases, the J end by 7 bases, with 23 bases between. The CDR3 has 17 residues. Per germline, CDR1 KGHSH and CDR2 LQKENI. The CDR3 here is CASSPTAGDTRRGGYTF. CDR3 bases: TGTGCCAGCTCACCAACCGCAGGGGACACCCGTCGGGGTGGCTACACCTTC. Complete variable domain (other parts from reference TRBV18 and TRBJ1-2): NAGVMQNPRHLVRRRGQEARLRCSPMKGHSHVYWYRQLPEEGLKFMVYLQKENIIDESGMPKERFSAEFPKEGPSILRIQQVVRGDSAAYFCASSPTAGDTRRGGYTFGSGTRLTVV.

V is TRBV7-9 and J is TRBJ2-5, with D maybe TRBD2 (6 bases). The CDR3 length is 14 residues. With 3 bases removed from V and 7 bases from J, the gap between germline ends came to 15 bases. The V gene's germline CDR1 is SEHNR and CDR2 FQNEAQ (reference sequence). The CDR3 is CASSFHGQGGTQYF. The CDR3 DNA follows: TGTGCCAGCAGCTTTCACGGCCAGGGAGGGACCCAGTACTTC.

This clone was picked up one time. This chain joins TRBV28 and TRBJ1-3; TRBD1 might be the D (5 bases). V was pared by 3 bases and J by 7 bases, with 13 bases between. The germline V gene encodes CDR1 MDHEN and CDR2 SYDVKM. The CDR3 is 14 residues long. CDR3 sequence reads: CASSFTREANTIYF. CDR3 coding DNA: TGTGCCAGCAGTTTTACCAGGGAAGCGAACACCATATATTTT. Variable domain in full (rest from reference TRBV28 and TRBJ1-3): DVKVTQSSRYLVKRTGEKVFLECVQDMDHENMFWYRQDPGLGLRLIYFSYDVKMKEKGDIPEGYSVSREKKERFSLILESASTNQTSMYLCASSFTREANTIYFGEGSWLTVV.

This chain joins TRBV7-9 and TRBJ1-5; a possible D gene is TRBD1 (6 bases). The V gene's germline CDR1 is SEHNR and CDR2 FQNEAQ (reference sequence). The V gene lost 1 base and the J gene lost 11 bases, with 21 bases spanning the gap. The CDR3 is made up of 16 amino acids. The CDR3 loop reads CASSLGTGAPGESQHF. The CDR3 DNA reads TGTGCCAGCAGCTTAGGGACGGGGGCACCTGGGGAATCCCAGCATTTT. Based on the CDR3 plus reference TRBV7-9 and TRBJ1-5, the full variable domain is DTGVSQNPRHKITKRGQNVTFRCDPISEHNRLYWYRQTLGQGPEFLTYFQNEAQLEKSRLLSDRFSAERPKGSFSTLEIQRTEQGDSAMYLCASSLGTGAPGESQHFGDGTRLSIL.

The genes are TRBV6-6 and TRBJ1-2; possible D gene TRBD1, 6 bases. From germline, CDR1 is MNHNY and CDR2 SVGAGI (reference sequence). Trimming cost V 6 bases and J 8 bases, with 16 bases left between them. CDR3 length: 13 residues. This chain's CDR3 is CASRRTGPQGYTF. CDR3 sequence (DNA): TGTGCCAGCAGGCGAACAGGGCCACAAGGCTACACCTTC.

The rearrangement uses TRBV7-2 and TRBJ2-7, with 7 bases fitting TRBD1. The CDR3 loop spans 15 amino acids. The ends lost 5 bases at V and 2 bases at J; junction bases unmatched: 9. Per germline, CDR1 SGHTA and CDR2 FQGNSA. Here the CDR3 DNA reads TGTGCCAGCAGCCGCATACGACAGGGCACCTACGAGCAGTACTTC. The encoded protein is CASSRIRQGTYEQYF.

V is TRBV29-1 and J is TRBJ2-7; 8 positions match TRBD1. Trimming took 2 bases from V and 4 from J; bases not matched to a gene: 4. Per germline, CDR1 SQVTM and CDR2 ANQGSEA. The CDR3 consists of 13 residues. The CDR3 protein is CSVETGGGYEQYF. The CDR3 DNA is TGCAGCGTTGAAACAGGGGGAGGATACGAGCAGTACTTC.

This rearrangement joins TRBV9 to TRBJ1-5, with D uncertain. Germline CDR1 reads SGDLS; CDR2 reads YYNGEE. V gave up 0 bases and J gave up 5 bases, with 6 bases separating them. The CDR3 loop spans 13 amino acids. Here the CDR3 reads CASSVVPDQPQHF. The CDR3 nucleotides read TGTGCCAGCAGCGTAGTCCCCGATCAGCCCCAGCATTTT.